These 7 T cell receptor beta chains share one sample of origin, sequenced in a study of blood T cell repertoires in COVID-19. Clones were read by immunoSEQ multiplex PCR, and TCRdb kept only the in-frame ones, dropping some. Altogether about 350,000 clones are present, 85% to 90% being singletons, with the ten largest covering approximately 1%. Sequencing was carried out using PBMCs or T cells enriched from blood (not recorded which). Receptors originate from a woman aged 25-40 years who had been exposed to COVID-19.

The rearrangement links TRBV3-1 (or the pseudogene TRBV3-2) to TRBJ2-1, with TRBD1 matching 7 bases. This CDR3 comprises 15 residues. The J segment lost 6 bases and the V segment lost 3 bases, leaving 8 bases of the junction unmatched. Germline assignment: CDR1 LGHDT and CDR2 YNNKEL (reference sequence). In DNA form, the CDR3 reads TGTGCCAGCAGCCACCCTGCCCGACAGGGCAATGAGCAGTTCTTC. It is translated as CASSHPARQGNEQFF.

This chain links TRBV7-2 with TRBJ2-1; TRBD2 agrees at 7 bases. The CDR3 contains 16 residues. CDR1 is SGHTA and CDR2 is FQGNSA in the germline V gene. V shed 0 bases, J shed 12 bases, and the junction held 14 bases outside the gene matches. Here the CDR3 reads CASSLAGAGAPLRQFF. CDR3 nucleotides: TGTGCCAGCAGCTTAGCTGGGGCGGGAGCCCCTCTCAGGCAGTTCTTC.

The chain joins TRBV5-1 to TRBJ1-4; 10 bases agree with TRBD1. Losses at the gene ends were 4 bases for V and 10 bases for J; bases not matched to a gene: 7. Germline V CDR1 and CDR2: SGHRS, YFSETQ. The CDR3 spans 14 residues. The CDR3 region is CASSPGTGEGKLFF. As DNA, the CDR3 is TGCGCCAGCAGCCCTGGGACAGGGGAAGGAAAACTGTTTTTT.

This clone has only a few counts. CDR3 in amino acids: CSASPTTEQGQPQHF. CDR3 sequence (DNA): TGCAGTGCTAGTCCCACCACGGAGCAAGGTCAGCCCCAGCATTTT. The V gene is TRBV20-1, the J gene TRBJ1-5; D remains unclear. The CDR3 is 15 residues long. CDR1 is DFQATT, CDR2 SNEGSKA, per germline (reference sequence). V lost 3 bases and J 6 bases, leaving 18 bases between the germline ends.

The chain links TRBV7-9 to TRBJ2-7; possibly TRBD1 for D (5 bases). The CDR3 extends over 14 amino acids. Germline values: CDR1 SEHNR, CDR2 FQNEAQ (reference sequence). V lost 5 bases, J lost 2 bases, and 13 bases lay in between. The CDR3 sequence is CASSPPEQAYEQYF. CDR3 coding DNA: TGTGCCAGCAGCCCCCCCGAACAGGCCTACGAGCAGTACTTC.

The J gene is TRBJ2-1, the V gene TRBV5-1; TRBD2 is a possible D gene (6 bases). V was shortened by 1 base and J by 3 bases, with 14 bases between the two germline ends. Germline CDR1 reads SGHRS; CDR2 reads YFSETQ. The CDR3 is made up of 16 amino acids. In nucleotides, the CDR3 is TGCGCCAGCAGCTTGCAAGGCGGGGTGGGCTACAATGAGCAGTTCTTC. The encoded protein is CASSLQGGVGYNEQFF. Looking up the rest from reference TRBV5-1 and TRBJ2-1 gives the full variable domain: KAGVTQTPRYLIKTRGQQVTLSCSPISGHRSVSWYQQTPGQGLQFLFEYFSETQRNKGNFPGRFSGRQFSNSRSEMNVSTLELGDSALYLCASSLQGGVGYNEQFFGPGTRLTVL.

V and J are TRBV28 and TRBJ2-3; no clear D. The CDR3 spans 12 residues. The V gene's germline CDR1 is MDHEN and CDR2 SYDVKM. Trimming removed 5 bases at V and 0 bases at J, with 3 bases between. This chain's CDR3 is CASSPSTDTQYF. CDR3 in DNA: TGTGCCAGCAGTCCTAGCACAGATACGCAGTATTTT. Supplemented by reference TRBV28 and TRBJ2-3, the full variable domain reads DVKVTQSSRYLVKRTGEKVFLECVQDMDHENMFWYRQDPGLGLRLIYFSYDVKMKEKGDIPEGYSVSREKKERFSLILESASTNQTSMYLCASSPSTDTQYFGPGTRLTVL.